This T cell receptor (beta chain) was observed in a study of blood T cell repertoires in COVID-19. Clones were sequenced by immunoSEQ multiplex PCR, and TCRdb holds only the in-frame ones, with some missing. In the table there are roughly 150,000 clones, around 84% of which are singletons. This CDR3 has 16 residues. CDR1 and CDR2 (germline): KGHSH, LQKENI. V trimming: 5 bases; J trimming: 6 bases; junction bases outside the gene matches: 12. Assignments of participants to cohorts depended upon their own reported clinical history. Recovered Cohort 3 donors showed two negative PCRs, clearance, or symptom resolution.

The gene calls are TRBV18 and TRBJ2-1, with TRBD1 matching over 8 bases. Sequenced material: PBMCs or T cells enriched from blood (not recorded which). The receptor's source is a man aged 45-60 years who had recovered from COVID-19. The CDR3 bases are TGTGCCAGCTCAGCAGGTCTGACAGGGGTCGGCAATGAGCAGTTCTTC. It translates to CASSAGLTGVGNEQFF.